Listed here is a single T cell receptor (beta chain). Seattle cases were enrolled at active infection and followed longitudinally. Trimming took 3 bases from V and 3 from J; bases not matched to a gene: 4. Germline CDR1 is SGHRS and CDR2 is YFSETQ. This CDR3 spans 15 amino acids. The data were taken from a study of blood T cell repertoires in COVID-19. Across the study: Acute-phase and convalescent COVID-19 samples originated in the United States, Italy and Spain. PBMCs, B-cell-depleted T cells, or T cells were the source of the cDNA or gDNA that made up the material.

Original analysis: The authors estimated nucleated cell counts from reference gene primer amplification. Sequenced by immunoSEQ multiplex PCR; TCRdb stores in-frame clones only, minus some. From that table come the V and J calls and clone size; the DNA was used to work out D and trimming. The profile covers about 220,000 clones, with approximately 85% appearing a single time and under 2.5% taken by the ten largest. The V call is TRBV5-1, the J call TRBJ1-4, with 8 positions matching TRBD1. This receptor was taken from a woman aged 70-85 years with COVID-19, enrolled during active disease. The sample was peripheral blood. Here the CDR3 reads CASSWGQAANEKLFF. Here the CDR3 DNA reads TGCGCCAGCAGCTGGGGACAGGCGGCTAATGAAAAACTGTTTTTT.